This T cell receptor (beta chain) stems from a study of Ad26.COV2.S vaccination and SARS-CoV-2 variants. Findings and limits, study-wide: Spike-specific TCR breadth was greater after Ad26.COV2.S than placebo.

With respect to this clone: The antigen remains undetermined.

The method was immunoSEQ multiplex PCR; TCRdb's version includes in-frame clones alone and lacks a portion of them. The sample contains roughly 350,000 clones, roughly 91% of which appear only once. Treatment denoted: 15 to 20 received Ad26.COV2.S at low or high dose, single or two shots; about 5 received placebo; per-sample allocation not given. Sampling happened 63 days after the first vaccine or placebo injection. Cohort 1b enrolled adults aged 18-55 years in Boston. The CDR3 runs to 14 residues. CDR1 and CDR2 (germline): SGHTA, FQGNSA. V shed 2 bases and J shed 0 bases, with 7 bases lying between them.

The material sequenced was peripheral blood, taken in a trial of Ad26.COV2.S vaccine versus placebo. The origin of this receptor is a person between 18 and 65 years old who received the Ad26.COV2.S COVID-19 vaccine or a placebo. This rearrangement joins TRBV7-2 to TRBJ1-1; D is uncertain. CDR3 loop: CASSLLTVNTEAFF. The DNA for the CDR3 is TGTGCCAGCAGCTTACTCACAGTGAACACTGAAGCTTTCTTT.